This TCR beta chain was identified in a study of blood T cell repertoires in COVID-19. About this clone: Germline and junction disagree at one end, which may indicate a read error.

This CDR3 comprises 14 residues. Germline lookup yields CDR1 MDHEN and CDR2 SYDVKM. Profiled with immunoSEQ multiplex PCR; TCRdb holds only in-frame clones, not every one. Of about 190,000 clones in the sample, 86% are singletons; the top ten hold about 5.6%. The chain carries TRBV28 and TRBJ1-4; D is perhaps TRBD1 (6 bases). Sequencing used PBMCs or T cells enriched from blood (not recorded which). The clonotype originates from a man in his forties with acute COVID-19. The CDR3 region is CASSFIGAKRGAVF. In DNA, the CDR3 is TGTGCCAGCAGTTTTATCGGGGCTAAACGGGGGGCGGTTTTT.